Given below is one T cell receptor (beta chain) in context. Its antigen is unknown. TCRdb keeps only in-frame clones here, not all; method: immunoSEQ multiplex PCR. Here the sample spans 93,000 or so clones, 93% being singletons. This entry belongs to a study of graft-versus-host responses after intestinal transplantation. Study background: Recipients got multivisceral, liver-intestinal, or isolated intestinal transplants.

This sample comprised unstimulated CD8+ T cells sorted from spleen or lymph node cells, obtained before intestinal transplant. The clonotype was recovered from a human donor who received an intestinal transplant.

The DNA for the CDR3 is TGTGCCAGCAGCTTGCCATCCGGGACTCCGGTGACCTATGGCTACACCTTC. It specifies CASSLPSGTPVTYGYTF. This rearrangement joins TRBV5-6 to TRBJ1-2; D might be TRBD1 (5 bases). Germline V gene sequence: CDR1 SGHDT, CDR2 YYEEEE. This CDR3 comprises 17 residues. The germline V and J ends were trimmed by 1 base and 4 bases, with 20 bases remaining between them.